This T cell receptor (beta chain) was profiled in a study of response to subunit inactivated influenza vaccine. CDR3 length: 15 amino acids. Trimming stripped 2 bases from V and 0 bases from J, with 8 bases between. In germline, CDR1 is LGHNA, CDR2 YSLEER. General observations from the study: The authors proposed limited new T cell recruitment per seasonal influenza vaccination.

This clonotype showed up many times. Its cognate antigen is unknown. TCRdb reprocessed the RT-PCR reads with MiXCR, giving one entry per CDR3 protein. The table records around 300,000 distinct CDR3 sequences, around 20% of them present only once. Sequencing used PBMCs from blood, obtained roughly 20 months after vaccination. This clonotype originated in a man aged 45-69 years who received an inactivated influenza vaccine. The chain uses TRBV4-3 and TRBJ2-4, with D possibly TRBD2 on 5 matching bases. The CDR3 spells CASSQLGVAKNIQYF. Written as DNA, the CDR3 is TGCGCCAGCAGCCAACTCGGGGTAGCCAAAAACATTCAGTACTTC.